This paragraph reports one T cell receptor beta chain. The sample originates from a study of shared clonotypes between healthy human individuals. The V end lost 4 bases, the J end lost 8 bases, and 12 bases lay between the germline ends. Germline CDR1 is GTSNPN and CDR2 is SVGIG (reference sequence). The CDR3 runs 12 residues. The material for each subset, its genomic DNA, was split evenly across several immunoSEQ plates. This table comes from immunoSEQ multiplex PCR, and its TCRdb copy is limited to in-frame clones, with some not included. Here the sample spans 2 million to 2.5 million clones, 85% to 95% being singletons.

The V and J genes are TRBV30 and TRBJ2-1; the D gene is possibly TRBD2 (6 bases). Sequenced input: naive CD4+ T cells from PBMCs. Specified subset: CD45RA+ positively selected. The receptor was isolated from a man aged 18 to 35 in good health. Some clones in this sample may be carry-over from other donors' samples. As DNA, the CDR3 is TGTGCCTGGAACCTAGGCGGGGATGAGCAGTTCTTC. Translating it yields CAWNLGGDEQFF.